Listed below are T cell receptor beta chains from one sample, sequenced in a study of blood T cell repertoires in COVID-19. Sequenced by immunoSEQ multiplex PCR; TCRdb stores in-frame clones only, minus some. This table holds around 190,000 clones, about 77% found once. The specimen was PBMCs or T cells enriched from blood (not recorded which). These receptor sequences come from a woman aged 45-60 years with acute COVID-19. CDR3s include the opening cysteine and the closing phenylalanine or tryptophan. The order of the fields is D gene, J gene, clone size, V gene, CDR3 DNA, CDR3 protein. A D gene is named only where the DNA matches it firmly. Not all rows give a size; the values are once, few, many and, for expanded clones, a class.

d_call: TRBD1
j_call: TRBJ2-4
clone_size: .
v_call: TRBV5-1
cdr3_nt: TGCGCCAGCAGCTCCCCACAGGGGACCTTGAGCAAAAACATTCAGTACTTC
cdr3_aa: CASSSPQGTLSKNIQYF

d_call: .
j_call: TRBJ1-1
clone_size: .
v_call: TRBV3-1/TRBV3-2
cdr3_nt: TGTGCCAGCAGCCAAGAGGGAGGAATTGAAGCTTTCTTT
cdr3_aa: CASSQEGGIEAFF

d_call: TRBD1
j_call: TRBJ1-1
clone_size: .
v_call: TRBV5-1
cdr3_nt: TGCGCCAGCAGCTTGGTCACGTCCGGACCGGGACAGGGCTACTTT
cdr3_aa: CASSLVTSGPGQGYF

d_call: TRBD1
j_call: TRBJ2-3
clone_size: .
v_call: TRBV10-3
cdr3_nt: TGTGCCATTGCGGGACAGGGGACAGATACGCAGTATTTT
cdr3_aa: CAIAGQGTDTQYF

d_call: TRBD1
j_call: TRBJ1-2
clone_size: .
v_call: TRBV6-5
cdr3_nt: TGTGCCAGCAGTCGGGACAGCTCTAACTATGGCTACACCTTC
cdr3_aa: CASSRDSSNYGYTF

d_call: .
j_call: TRBJ1-4
clone_size: .
v_call: TRBV11-2
cdr3_nt: TGTGCCAGCAGCCCACAGAGAAGTAATGAAAAACTGTTTTTT
cdr3_aa: CASSPQRSNEKLFF

d_call: TRBD1
j_call: TRBJ1-2
clone_size: .
v_call: TRBV7-9
cdr3_nt: TGTGCCAGCAGCTTAGATTGGACAGGGCCTCTCTATGGCTACACCTTC
cdr3_aa: CASSLDWTGPLYGYTF

d_call: .
j_call: TRBJ1-1
clone_size: .
v_call: TRBV24-1
cdr3_nt: TGTGCCACCAGTTATGAAGTAGCTGAAGCTTTCTTT
cdr3_aa: CATSYEVAEAFF

d_call: TRBD1
j_call: TRBJ1-2
clone_size: .
v_call: TRBV4-1
cdr3_nt: TGCGCCAGCAGCCTCCTTGGACAGGGAGGTAACGATGGCTACACCTTC
cdr3_aa: CASSLLGQGGNDGYTF

d_call: TRBD2
j_call: TRBJ2-3
clone_size: .
v_call: TRBV7-6
cdr3_nt: TGTGCCAGCAGCTTACGAGCGGGAACTTACACAGATACGCAGTATTTT
cdr3_aa: CASSLRAGTYTDTQYF

d_call: TRBD1
j_call: TRBJ2-3
clone_size: few
v_call: TRBV6-4
cdr3_nt: TGTGCCAGCAGAAAACAGGGGGCGGCGGATACGCAGTATTTT
cdr3_aa: CASRKQGAADTQYF

d_call: TRBD1
j_call: TRBJ2-1
clone_size: .
v_call: TRBV6-5
cdr3_nt: TGTGCCAGCAGCAGGGACAGGGGAAGTTTGAATGAGCAGTTCTTC
cdr3_aa: CASSRDRGSLNEQFF

d_call: TRBD1
j_call: TRBJ1-2
clone_size: .
v_call: TRBV12-3/TRBV12-4
cdr3_nt: TGTGCCAGCAGCGGACAGGTGGACTATGGCTACACCTTC
cdr3_aa: CASSGQVDYGYTF

d_call: TRBD1
j_call: TRBJ1-5
clone_size: .
v_call: TRBV19
cdr3_nt: TGTGCCAGTAGTATTTGGGACAGGAATCAGCCCCAGCATTTT
cdr3_aa: CASSIWDRNQPQHF

d_call: .
j_call: TRBJ1-1
clone_size: .
v_call: TRBV24-1
cdr3_nt: TGTGCCACCAGTGATAGTGACAAAACTGAAGCTTTCTTT
cdr3_aa: CATSDSDKTEAFF

d_call: .
j_call: TRBJ2-1
clone_size: .
v_call: TRBV6-5
cdr3_nt: TGTGCCAGCAGTTATTATGGGCCTTACAATGAGCAGTTCTTC
cdr3_aa: CASSYYGPYNEQFF

d_call: TRBD1
j_call: TRBJ1-4
clone_size: .
v_call: TRBV25-1
cdr3_nt: TGTGCCAGCAGTGACCGGACAGGGAACGGAAAACTGTTTTTT
cdr3_aa: CASSDRTGNGKLFF

d_call: .
j_call: TRBJ1-1
clone_size: .
v_call: TRBV29-1
cdr3_nt: TGCAGCGGGGAGGGGAACACTGAAGCTTTCTTT
cdr3_aa: CSGEGNTEAFF

d_call: .
j_call: TRBJ1-2
clone_size: .
v_call: TRBV19
cdr3_nt: TGTGCCAGTAGTGCCGGGACGCCAGGGGACGGCTACACCTTC
cdr3_aa: CASSAGTPGDGYTF

d_call: TRBD1
j_call: TRBJ1-6
clone_size: .
v_call: TRBV10-1
cdr3_nt: TGCGCCAGCAGCCGACAGGGGACAAATTCACCCCTCCACTTT
cdr3_aa: CASSRQGTNSPLHF

d_call: .
j_call: TRBJ1-2
clone_size: .
v_call: TRBV7-2
cdr3_nt: TGTGCCAGCAGCTTAACTACAGGGAACTATGGCTACACCTTC
cdr3_aa: CASSLTTGNYGYTF

d_call: TRBD1
j_call: TRBJ1-5
clone_size: .
v_call: TRBV2
cdr3_nt: TGTGCCAGCAGTGCGGACAGGGGGTATAGCAATCAGCCCCAGCATTTT
cdr3_aa: CASSADRGYSNQPQHF

d_call: TRBD1
j_call: TRBJ1-1
clone_size: few
v_call: TRBV10-3
cdr3_nt: TGTGCCATCAAGGGACAGGCGCACCTCAACACTGAAGCTTTCTTT
cdr3_aa: CAIKGQAHLNTEAFF

d_call: .
j_call: TRBJ1-1
clone_size: few
v_call: TRBV4-1
cdr3_nt: TGCGCCAGCAGCCAAGATCTGGGACAAAATCTTCTCACGGCTTTCTTT
cdr3_aa: CASSQDLGQNLLTAFF

d_call: TRBD1
j_call: TRBJ2-5
clone_size: .
v_call: TRBV5-4
cdr3_nt: TGTGCCAGCAGCCGGGACAGCACGGAGACCCAGTACTTC
cdr3_aa: CASSRDSTETQYF

d_call: .
j_call: TRBJ2-1
clone_size: .
v_call: TRBV9
cdr3_nt: TGTGCCAGCAGCGTAGATGATGGGGCTTCCCCCTACAATGAGCAGTTCTTC
cdr3_aa: CASSVDDGASPYNEQFF

d_call: TRBD1
j_call: TRBJ2-5
clone_size: .
v_call: TRBV2
cdr3_nt: TGTGCCAGCACCCCCGGGACAGGGGCCAAGACCCAGTACTTC
cdr3_aa: CASTPGTGAKTQYF

d_call: .
j_call: TRBJ1-5
clone_size: once
v_call: TRBV30
cdr3_nt: TGTGCCTGGAGCGGAACAGGGACGCATCAGCCCCAGCATTTT
cdr3_aa: CAWSGTGTHQPQHF

d_call: .
j_call: TRBJ1-4
clone_size: .
v_call: TRBV7-6
cdr3_nt: TGTGCCAGCAGCTTAGGCCTGGGGGGAAAACTGTTTTTT
cdr3_aa: CASSLGLGGKLFF

d_call: .
j_call: TRBJ1-4
clone_size: .
v_call: TRBV14
cdr3_nt: TGTGCCAGCAGCCAGTGGGCCTCACAAGGAGGAAAACTGTTTTTT
cdr3_aa: CASSQWASQGGKLFF